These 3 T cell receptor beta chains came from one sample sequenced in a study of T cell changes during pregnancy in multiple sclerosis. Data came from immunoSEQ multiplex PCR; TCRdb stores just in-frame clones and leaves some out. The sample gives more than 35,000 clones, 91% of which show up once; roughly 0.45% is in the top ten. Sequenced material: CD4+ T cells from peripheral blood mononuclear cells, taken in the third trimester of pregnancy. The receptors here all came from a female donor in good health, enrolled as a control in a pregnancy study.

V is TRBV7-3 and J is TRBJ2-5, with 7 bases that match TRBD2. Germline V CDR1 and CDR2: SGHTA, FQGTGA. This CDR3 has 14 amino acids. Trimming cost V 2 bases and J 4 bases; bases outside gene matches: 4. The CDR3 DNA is TGTGCCAGCAGCTTATTTGGGGGGGGAGAGACCCAGTACTTC. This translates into CASSLFGGGETQYF.

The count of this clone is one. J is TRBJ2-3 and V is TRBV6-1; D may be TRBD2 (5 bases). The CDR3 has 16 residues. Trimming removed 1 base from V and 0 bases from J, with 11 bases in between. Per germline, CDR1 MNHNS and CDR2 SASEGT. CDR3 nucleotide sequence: TGTGCCAGCAGTGAAGGGACTCACTCTAGCACAGATACGCAGTATTTT. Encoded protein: CASSEGTHSSTDTQYF.

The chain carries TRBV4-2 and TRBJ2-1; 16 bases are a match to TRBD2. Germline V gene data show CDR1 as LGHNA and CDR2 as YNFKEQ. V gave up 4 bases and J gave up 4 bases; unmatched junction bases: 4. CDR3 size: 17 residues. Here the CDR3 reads CASSLGLAGGWYNEQFF. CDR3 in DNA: TGTGCCAGCAGCCTGGGACTAGCGGGAGGGTGGTACAATGAGCAGTTCTTC.